The 3 T cell receptor beta chains below were found in one sample sequenced in a study of T cell responses to AZD1222 COVID-19 vaccine. This table comes from immunoSEQ multiplex PCR, and its TCRdb copy is limited to in-frame clones, with some not included. The sample includes about 150,000 clones, 85% to 90% of them seen just once. The specimen comprised peripheral blood, sampled on day 0 of MenACWY control vaccination. The receptor source for this set is an adult in good health.

This clone was picked up a small number of times. V and J are TRBV28 and TRBJ2-3; 14 positions agree with TRBD2. V lost 3 bases to trimming and J lost 1 base; unmatched junction nucleotides: 12. The CDR3 contains 20 residues. Germline V CDR1 and CDR2: MDHEN, SYDVKM. CDR3 sequence (DNA): TGTGCCAGCAGTTTCCCCTTCGGGACTAGCGGGGGTGCGGGCACAGATACGCAGTATTTT. Translation: CASSFPFGTSGGAGTDTQYF.

The chain recombines TRBV2 with TRBJ1-6, with D unclear. Trimming removed 4 bases from V and 6 bases from J, with 7 bases in between. The CDR3 sequence is 13 residues long. The germline gives CDR1 SNHLY, CDR2 FYNNEI. Written as DNA, the CDR3 is TGTGCCAGCAGTGGCGAGTCTAATTCACCCCTCCACTTT. Protein sequence: CASSGESNSPLHF.

This chain connects TRBV7-2 to TRBJ2-1; possible D gene TRBD2, 5 bases. CDR1 and CDR2 from the germline V gene are SGHTA and FQGNSA. The V end was cut by 1 base, the J end by 1 base, with 11 bases between. This CDR3 region has 16 residues. The CDR3 DNA sequence: TGTGCCAGCAGCTTAGGTATTAGCGCGTCCTACAATGAGCAGTTCTTC. Translation gives CASSLGISASYNEQFF.